Below, 20 T cell receptor beta chains from the same sample are listed, as sequenced in a study of cytomegalovirus exposure and HLA in healthy donors. In the PCR, 60 Vbeta and 13 Jbeta primers were used. Only in-frame clones appear in the TCRdb table, and some are missing; sequencing was by immunoSEQ multiplex PCR. The data show roughly 110,000 clones, about 75% seen once. The sample comprised PBMCs. The receptors shown here come from a male donor in good health and CMV-seropositive.

J is TRBJ2-3 and V is TRBV4-3; D is perhaps TRBD2 (5 bases). Germline V gene sequence: CDR1 LGHNA, CDR2 YSLEER. The V and J ends lost 3 bases and 0 bases respectively, with 22 bases between them. The CDR3 is made up of 19 amino acids. CDR3 sequence (DNA): TGCGCCAGCAGCCAGGACCCTAAAATAAGCGGAGCTAGCACAGATACGCAGTATTTT. This sequence encodes CASSQDPKISGASTDTQYF.

Only a few counts were recorded for this clone. The chain joins TRBV6-6 to TRBJ1-1; D gene unclear. V was clipped by 2 bases and J by 0 bases, with 7 bases between them. Germline assignment: CDR1 MNHNY and CDR2 SVGAGI (reference sequence). CDR3 length: 14 amino acids. Written as DNA, the CDR3 is TGTGCCAGCAGTTACGCAGGAATGAACACTGAAGCTTTCTTT. Translation: CASSYAGMNTEAFF.

This clone was seen a few times. This chain connects TRBV29-1 to TRBJ1-1, with a tentative D call TRBD1 (5 bases). Trimming stripped 4 bases from V and 6 bases from J, with 18 bases between. From germline, CDR1 is SQVTM and CDR2 ANQGSEA. The CDR3 loop spans 14 amino acids. As DNA, the CDR3 is TGCAGCGTTGCCCTCGGCCGGGGGGACGCTGAAGCTTTCTTT. Translated, it gives CSVALGRGDAEAFF.

With respect to this clone: Other DNA sequences of this sample code for an identical CDR3. This rearrangement joins TRBV7-2 to TRBJ2-7; the match to TRBD2 covers 10 bases. CDR3 length: 17 residues. Trimming removed 0 bases from V and 2 bases from J; junction bases left unmatched: 7. CDR1 and CDR2 (germline): SGHTA, FQGNSA. CDR3 protein: CASSLAGLAGDPYEQYF. For the CDR3, the DNA is TGTGCCAGCAGCTTAGCGGGTCTAGCGGGAGACCCCTACGAGCAGTACTTC.

This clone was picked up a small number of times. This rearrangement joins TRBV6-5 to TRBJ1-5; unclear D gene. CDR1 and CDR2 from the germline V gene are MNHEY and SVGAGI. CDR3 size: 14 residues. V lost 8 bases to trimming and J lost 1 base, with 12 bases between them. CDR3 bases: TGTGCCAGCCGATCACTACGCAGCAATCAGCCCCAGCATTTT. This sequence encodes CASRSLRSNQPQHF.

In this sample, this clone turned up once. J is TRBJ2-1 and V is TRBV4-3; 8 bases align to TRBD2. V trimming: 2 bases; J trimming: 4 bases; junction bases outside the gene matches: 7. The CDR3 runs to 16 residues. Germline values: CDR1 LGHNA, CDR2 YSLEER. The CDR3 DNA reads as TGCGCCAGCAGCCAATTGACACTAGCGGAATACAATGAGCAGTTCTTC. This translates into CASSQLTLAEYNEQFF.

V gene TRBV5-4 combines with J gene TRBJ1-5, with D perhaps TRBD1 (5 bases). Germline-derived CDR1 and CDR2 are SGHNT and YYREEE (reference sequence). V was shortened by 0 bases and J by 5 bases, with 6 bases between the two germline ends. The CDR3 has 13 residues. The CDR3 sequence is CASSLGGDQPQHF. The CDR3 DNA is TGTGCCAGCAGCTTGGGGGGGGATCAGCCCCAGCATTTT.

In this sample, this clone turned up a few times. One end of the junction varies from germline; a read error may be responsible. The chain joins TRBV30 to TRBJ1-5, with D uncertain. Germline V lookup: CDR1 GTSNPN, CDR2 SVGIG (reference sequence). The CDR3 consists of 13 residues. CDR3 bases: TGTGCCTGGAGTGTATTCGGGAATCAGCCCCAGAATTTT. Its translation is CAWSVFGNQPQNF. Using reference TRBV30 and TRBJ1-5 for the parts outside the CDR3, the full variable domain is SQTIHQWPATLVQPVGSPLSLECTVEGTSNPNLYWYRQAAGRGLQLLFYSVGIGQISSEVPQNLSASRPQDRQFILSSKKLLLSDSGFYLCAWSVFGNQPQNFGDGTRLSIL.

The DNA of the CDR3 is TGTGCCAGCAGGACGGGACAGATGAACACTGAAGCTTTCTTT. It translates to CASRTGQMNTEAFF. The chain carries TRBV25-1 and TRBJ1-1; 7 positions match TRBD1. J lost 0 bases, V lost 6 bases, and 4 bases had no gene match. CDR3 length: 14 amino acids. Germline lookup yields CDR1 MGHDK and CDR2 SYGVNS.

V and J are TRBV5-6 and TRBJ2-2; TRBD1 matches at 9 bases. This CDR3 region has 17 residues. Germline-derived CDR1 and CDR2 are SGHDT and YYEEEE. The V gene end was trimmed by 0 bases and the J gene end by 0 bases; junction bases not matched to a gene: 3. The CDR3, as DNA: TGTGCCAGCAGCTTGGGGGGACAGGGCGCGAACACCGGGGAGCTGTTTTTT. This encodes CASSLGGQGANTGELFF.

The chain couples TRBV6-6 to TRBJ2-5, with 10 positions matching TRBD2. Per the germline V gene, CDR1 is MNHNY and CDR2 is SVGAGI (reference sequence). V lost 5 bases to trimming and J lost 6 bases; unmatched junction nucleotides: 6. CDR3 length: 14 residues. This CDR3 is CASSTLAGAQTQYF. Here the CDR3 DNA reads TGTGCCAGCAGTACTCTAGCGGGGGCACAGACCCAGTACTTC.

The rearrangement uses TRBV30 and TRBJ1-1; D gene unclear. Looked up from germline, CDR1 is GTSNPN and CDR2 is SVGIG (reference sequence). The CDR3 sequence is 15 residues long. Trimming shortened V by 5 bases and J by 5 bases, and 21 bases separated the two germline ends. Here the CDR3 DNA reads TGTGCCTGGGGGCCCCTCCCAACCGCGGGGACTGAAGCTTTCTTT. This translates into CAWGPLPTAGTEAFF.

V usage is TRBV7-2 and J usage is TRBJ1-2; D may be TRBD1 (6 bases). The CDR3 extends over 16 amino acids. CDR1 and CDR2 from the germline V gene are SGHTA and FQGNSA. Trimming took off 1 base at V and 4 bases at J, with 16 bases between the two ends. The CDR3 loop reads CASSLEVQGYGYGYTF. DNA for the CDR3: TGTGCCAGCAGCTTAGAGGTCCAGGGGTATGGCTATGGCTACACCTTC. Supplemented by reference TRBV7-2 and TRBJ1-2, the full variable domain reads GAGVSQSPSNKVTEKGKDVELRCDPISGHTALYWYRQSLGQGLEFLIYFQGNSAPDKSGLPSDRFSAERTGGSVSTLTIQRTQQEDSAVYLCASSLEVQGYGYGYTFGSGTRLTVV.

The chain has TRBV7-9 and TRBJ2-7; D is unresolved. The length of the CDR3 is 12 residues. The germline V gene has CDR1 SEHNR and CDR2 FQNEAQ (reference sequence). The V end was cut by 1 base, the J end by 6 bases, with 7 bases between. CDR3 nucleotide sequence: TGTGCCAGCAGCTTAGTTACCGGCGAGCAGTACTTC. Residues: CASSLVTGEQYF.

CDR3 nucleotides: TGTGCCAGCAGCCCTCTTTCAGGATTCAATCAGCCCCAGCATTTT. Translation: CASSPLSGFNQPQHF. The V gene is TRBV9, the J gene TRBJ1-5; D not certain. V shed 4 bases and J shed 3 bases, with 14 bases lying between them. This CDR3 has 15 residues. Looked up from germline, CDR1 is SGDLS and CDR2 is YYNGEE.

This clone was seen a handful of times. This chain connects TRBV7-9 to TRBJ2-7; D not certain. CDR3 size: 14 residues. V shed 5 bases and J shed 0 bases, with 11 bases lying between them. Germline V lookup: CDR1 SEHNR, CDR2 FQNEAQ (reference sequence). The CDR3 DNA reads TGTGCCAGCAGCCACGGGTCGAGCTCCTACGAGCAGTACTTC. It yields the protein CASSHGSSSYEQYF.

V usage is TRBV25-1 and J usage is TRBJ1-6; 7 bases map to TRBD1. CDR1 MGHDK and CDR2 SYGVNS come from the germline V gene. Trimming at V came to 10 bases and at J to 7 bases, leaving 10 bases not matched to a gene. The CDR3 has 14 amino acids. This CDR3 is CATVQTGRNSPLHF. For the CDR3, the DNA is TGTGCCACCGTCCAGACAGGGCGCAATTCACCCCTCCACTTT.

The CDR3 DNA reads as TGTGCCAGTAGTATATCTTCCTACCCCCCTGCAAATGAGCAGTTCTTC. It is translated as CASSISSYPPANEQFF. V is TRBV19 and J is TRBJ2-1; the D is unclear. The germline V gene has CDR1 LNHDA and CDR2 SQIVND (reference sequence). With 2 bases removed from V and 7 bases from J, the gap between germline ends came to 18 bases. The CDR3 spans 16 residues.

The V call is TRBV5-6, the J call TRBJ1-1; 9 bases align to TRBD1. The CDR3 covers 15 residues. V trimming: 4 bases; J trimming: 0 bases; junction bases outside the gene matches: 4. CDR1 and CDR2 (germline): SGHDT, YYEEEE. CDR3 region: CASSPGQGLNTEAFF. The CDR3 nucleotides are TGTGCCAGCAGCCCGGGACAGGGATTGAACACTGAAGCTTTCTTT.

This clone was detected a few times. This sequence joins TRBV15 and TRBJ1-2, with D hard to call. Germline V gives CDR1 LNHNV, CDR2 YYDKDF (reference sequence). V was pared by 4 bases and J by 2 bases, with 8 bases between. The CDR3 consists of 13 residues. The CDR3 sequence is CATSNGRNYGYTF. Here the CDR3 DNA reads TGTGCCACCAGCAACGGGAGGAACTATGGCTACACCTTC. Filled out from reference TRBV15 and TRBJ1-2, the complete variable domain reads DAMVIQNPRYQVTQFGKPVTLSCSQTLNHNVMYWYQQKSSQAPKLLFHYYDKDFNNEADTPDNFQSRRPNTSFCFLDIRSPGLGDTAMYLCATSNGRNYGYTFGSGTRLTVV.